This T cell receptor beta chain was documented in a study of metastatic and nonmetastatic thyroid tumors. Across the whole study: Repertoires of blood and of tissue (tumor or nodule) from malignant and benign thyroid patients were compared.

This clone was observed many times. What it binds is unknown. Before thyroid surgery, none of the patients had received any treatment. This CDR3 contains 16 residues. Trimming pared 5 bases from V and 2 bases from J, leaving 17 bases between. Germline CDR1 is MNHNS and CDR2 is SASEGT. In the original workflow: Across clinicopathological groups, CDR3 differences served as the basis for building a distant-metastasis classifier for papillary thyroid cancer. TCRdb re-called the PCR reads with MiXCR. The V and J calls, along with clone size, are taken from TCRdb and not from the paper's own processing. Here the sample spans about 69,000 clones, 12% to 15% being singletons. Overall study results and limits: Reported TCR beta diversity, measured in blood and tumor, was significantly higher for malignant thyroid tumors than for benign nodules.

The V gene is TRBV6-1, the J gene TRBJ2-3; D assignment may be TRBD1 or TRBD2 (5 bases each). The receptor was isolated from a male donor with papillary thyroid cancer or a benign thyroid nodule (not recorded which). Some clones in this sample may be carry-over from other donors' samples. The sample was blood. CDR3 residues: CASSRSGTTLTDTQYF. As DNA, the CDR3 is TGTGCCAGCAGTCGGTCCGGGACCACACTCACAGATACGCAGTATTTT.